The 8 T cell receptor beta chains below all came from one sample that was sequenced in a study of cytomegalovirus exposure and HLA in healthy donors. The PCR made use of 60 Vbeta and 13 Jbeta primers. The table came from immunoSEQ multiplex PCR; TCRdb's copy has only in-frame clones and leaves some out. This table has some 150,000 clones, less than 80% appearing once. The specimen sequenced was PBMCs. The source of these receptors is a man aged 50-59 years in good health and CMV-seropositive.

The rearrangement uses TRBV5-1 and TRBJ1-5; no firm D call. This CDR3 comprises 15 residues. CDR1 SGHRS and CDR2 YFSETQ come from the germline V gene. V shed 0 bases and J shed 3 bases, with 10 bases lying between them. The CDR3 is CASSLGPEDNQPQHF. The CDR3 bases are TGCGCCAGCAGCTTGGGTCCAGAAGACAATCAGCCCCAGCATTTT.

This chain links TRBV13 with TRBJ1-1; no firm D call. Germline-derived CDR1 and CDR2 are PRHDT and FYEKMQ (reference sequence). The ends were cut back, 5 bases at V and 0 bases at J, with 13 bases in the middle. The CDR3 has 15 residues. The CDR3 nucleotides are TGTGCCAGCAGCCCTACAGAAATTTTGAACACTGAAGCTTTCTTT. It encodes CASSPTEILNTEAFF.

This clone was observed a few times. The chain links TRBV7-8 to TRBJ1-4, with D possibly being TRBD1 (6 bases). The CDR3 extends over 13 amino acids. Per the germline V gene, CDR1 is SGHVS and CDR2 is FQNEAQ. V lost 6 bases, J lost 11 bases, and 16 bases lay in between. The DNA for the CDR3 is TGTGCCAGCAGGCCGAGGACAGCGGATAAACTGTTTTTT. Translation gives CASRPRTADKLFF.

In this sample, this clone turned up once. This rearrangement joins TRBV27 to TRBJ1-5, with TRBD1 identical over 9 bases. Trimming cost V 1 base and J 5 bases; bases outside gene matches: 6. Looked up from germline, CDR1 is MNHEY and CDR2 is SMNVEV (reference sequence). The CDR3 is 16 amino acids. Here the CDR3 reads CASSLFSGQGYQPQHF. DNA for the CDR3: TGTGCCAGCAGTTTATTCTCGGGACAGGGCTATCAGCCCCAGCATTTT.

As concerns this clone: Germline is not matched at one junction end, which may reflect a read error. In DNA, the CDR3 is TGCGCCAGTAGCTTGGGCGGGACTAGCGGGAACCACGAGCAGTACTTC. It encodes CASSLGGTSGNHEQYF. The V and J genes are TRBV5-1 and TRBJ2-5; 13 bases fit TRBD2. The better agreement between TRBJ2-7 and the DNA end casts doubt on the J call. The CDR3 totals 16 residues. Per the germline V gene, CDR1 is SGHRS and CDR2 is YFSETQ.

This chain connects TRBV19 to TRBJ1-5; D ambiguous. Germline CDR1 LNHDA, CDR2 SQIVND (reference sequence). The CDR3 spans 16 residues. V shed 4 bases and J shed 5 bases, with 18 bases lying between them. The CDR3 bases are TGTGCCAGTAGTACCCGACCCCTTTTAGCCGATCAGCCCCAGCATTTT. Its protein product is CASSTRPLLADQPQHF.

This clone was detected once. The chain links TRBV7-2 to TRBJ1-1; weak D call: TRBD1 (5 bases). Deletions cut 4 bases from V and 4 bases from J, with 13 bases between. The CDR3 length is 14 residues. Germline assignment: CDR1 SGHTA and CDR2 FQGNSA. The CDR3 bases are TGTGCCAGCAGCTCCATGGGGGGGATCACTGAAGCTTTCTTT. This encodes CASSSMGGITEAFF.

The rearrangement joins TRBV19 to TRBJ2-7; a weak D match, TRBD2 (6 bases). CDR1 and CDR2 (germline): LNHDA, SQIVND (reference sequence). The CDR3 covers 16 residues. The germline V and J ends were trimmed by 6 bases and 7 bases, with 25 bases remaining between them. The DNA for the CDR3 is TGTGCCAGTAGGCAAACTCTAGTCGGGAGTACTGGGGAGCAGTACTTC. Translated, it gives CASRQTLVGSTGEQYF.